Shown below are 5 T cell receptor beta chains from a single sample sequenced in a study of PD-1 blockade in classical Hodgkin lymphoma. Time point here: cycle 4 day 1 (C4D1), after more than five weeks of nivolumab. Following autologous stem cell transplantation, relapse occurred in every patient, and exposure to brentuximab vedotin varied. Method: immunoSEQ multiplex PCR; TCRdb's copy keeps in-frame clones and lacks some. The profile shows 25,000 to 40,000 clones, 81% of them singletons. Specimen: peripheral blood mononuclear cells (PBMCs), collected before the fourth cycle of nivolumab. The receptors were gathered from a human donor with classical Hodgkin lymphoma.

This sequence joins TRBV7-9 and TRBJ2-2, with D maybe TRBD2 (7 bases). CDR3 length: 19 residues. CDR1 and CDR2 (germline): SEHNR, FQNEAQ (reference sequence). With 2 bases removed from V and 6 bases from J, the gap between germline ends came to 25 bases. The CDR3 spells CASSLRLRRGRVFAGELFF. The CDR3 DNA reads as TGTGCCAGCAGCTTAAGGCTGAGGCGGGGGCGTGTGTTTGCCGGGGAGCTGTTTTTT.

This chain links TRBV6-1 with TRBJ1-1; D remains unclear. The length of the CDR3 is 13 residues. The germline V gene encodes CDR1 MNHNS and CDR2 SASEGT. V was pared by 6 bases and J by 0 bases, with 8 bases between. CDR3 sequence reads: CASRWGVNTEAFF. CDR3 nucleotides: TGTGCCAGCAGGTGGGGTGTGAACACTGAAGCTTTCTTT.

The rearrangement joins TRBV21-1 to TRBJ1-2; TRBD1, the table's D call, was not compared with the DNA. TRBV21-1 is designated a pseudogene. The CDR3 sequence is 14 residues long. Written as DNA, the CDR3 is TGTGCCACCCAGACAGGGACAGGGAGTGGGGGCTACACCTTC. Translation gives CATQTGTGSGGYTF.

The chain joins TRBV2 to TRBJ2-7; 7 bases are a match to TRBD1. Trimming took 2 bases from V and 3 from J; bases not matched to a gene: 4. This CDR3 has 14 amino acids. Per germline, CDR1 SNHLY and CDR2 FYNNEI. The CDR3 nucleotides are TGTGCCAGCAGTGAAACGACAGGGAGCTACGAGCAGTACTTC. Its protein is CASSETTGSYEQYF. The full variable domain, completed using reference TRBV2 and TRBJ2-7, is EPEVTQTPSHQVTQMGQEVILRCVPISNHLYFYWYRQILGQKVEFLVSFYNNEISEKSEIFDDQFSVERPDGSNFTLKIRSTKLEDSAMYFCASSETTGSYEQYFGPGTRLTVT.

The chain recombines TRBV5-4 with TRBJ2-1; tentative D call: TRBD2 (5 bases). This CDR3 has 14 amino acids. Trimming shortened V by 10 bases and J by 7 bases, and 21 bases separated the two germline ends. In germline, CDR1 is SGHNT, CDR2 YYREEE (reference sequence). CDR3 residues: CAAGDTRSRNEQFF. CDR3 nucleotide sequence: TGTGCCGCAGGAGACACTAGGTCAAGGAATGAGCAGTTCTTC.